At least ten counts were recorded for the clone carrying this TCR beta chain. The sample comes from a study of metastatic and nonmetastatic thyroid tumors. Patients had received no treatment of any kind before thyroid surgery. In germline, CDR1 is SGHKS, CDR2 YYEKEE (reference sequence). Between the trimmed V and J ends, which lost 6 bases and 10 bases, there was a span of 11 bases. The CDR3 runs to 11 residues. TCRdb re-analyzed the PCR reads through MiXCR. The sample shows some 14,000 clones, roughly 27% of them seen only once. Sequenced: tumor tissue. The rearrangement uses TRBV5-5 and TRBJ2-1, with D hard to call. The TCR originated in a female donor with papillary thyroid cancer or a benign thyroid nodule (not recorded which). Some clones in this sample may be carry-over from other donors' samples. The CDR3 bases are TGTGCCAGCAACCTCATCGGGGAGCAGTTCTTC. Its translation: CASNLIGEQFF.